Listed here are 9 T cell receptor beta chains from one sample, sequenced in a study of glioma-infiltrating T cells after dendritic cell vaccination. This table comes from immunoSEQ multiplex PCR, and its TCRdb copy is limited to in-frame clones, with some not included. The top ten clones hold more than 8% of a sample with some 78,000 clones, roughly 85% of them seen once. The time point was: after dendritic cell vaccination, including at tumor progression/relapse. The source material was blood, sampled after dendritic cell vaccination. All receptors come from a human donor with glioblastoma.

This rearrangement joins TRBV10-3 to TRBJ2-5, with D unresolved. This CDR3 region has 12 residues. Trimming removed 10 bases from V and 4 bases from J, with 13 bases in between. CDR1 and CDR2 from the germline V gene are ENHRY and SYGVKD. The CDR3 reads CATGPYLETQYF. The CDR3, as DNA: TGTGCCACCGGTCCTTACCTAGAGACCCAGTACTTC.

The chain employs TRBV7-9 and TRBJ2-7; D is unclear. The germline gives CDR1 SEHNR, CDR2 FQNEAQ (reference sequence). Trimming pared 1 base from V and 2 bases from J, leaving 12 bases between. The CDR3 is made up of 15 amino acids. CDR3: CASSLDGQEAYEQYF. CDR3 nucleotides: TGTGCCAGCAGCTTAGATGGGCAGGAAGCCTACGAGCAGTACTTC.

The chain carries TRBV13 and TRBJ1-2; D gene unclear. CDR3 size: 14 residues. V shed 2 bases and J shed 1 base, with 8 bases lying between them. The germline CDR1 and CDR2 sequences are PRHDT and FYEKMQ (reference sequence). The CDR3 DNA sequence: TGTGCCAGCAGCTTAACGGCGGGTAACTATGGCTACACCTTC. It translates to CASSLTAGNYGYTF. The full variable domain, completed using reference TRBV13 and TRBJ1-2, is AAGVIQSPRHLIKEKRETATLKCYPIPRHDTVYWYQQGPGQDPQFLISFYEKMQSDKGSIPDRFSAQQFSDYHSELNMSSLELGDSALYFCASSLTAGNYGYTFGSGTRLTVV.

The chain combines TRBV28 with TRBJ1-5; D gene ambiguous. With 6 bases removed from V and 4 bases from J, the gap between germline ends came to 4 bases. Germline CDR1 is MDHEN and CDR2 is SYDVKM. This CDR3 is 11 amino acids long. The CDR3 nucleotides read TGTGCCAGCAGCCCGAATCAGCCCCAGCATTTT. Protein: CASSPNQPQHF.

The J gene is TRBJ2-7, the V gene TRBV13; D ambiguous. The CDR3 contains 14 residues. Germline assignment: CDR1 PRHDT and CDR2 FYEKMQ (reference sequence). Between the trimmed V and J ends, which lost 0 bases and 2 bases, there was a span of 8 bases. The CDR3 DNA sequence: TGTGCCAGCAGCTTAGGTTCCCCGGCCTACGAGCAGTACTTC. Translated, it gives CASSLGSPAYEQYF.

The genes are TRBV6-5 and TRBJ2-3; 14 bases align to TRBD2. This CDR3 is built from 16 residues. With 0 bases clipped from V and 6 bases from J, the junction kept 2 bases outside the gene matches. CDR1 is MNHEY, CDR2 SVGAGI, per germline. The CDR3, as DNA: TGTGCCAGCAGTTACTCCGGGACTAGCGGGAGCGATACGCAGTATTTT. This sequence encodes CASSYSGTSGSDTQYF.

The table lists this clone with a count of one. This chain joins TRBV9 and TRBJ2-5, with TRBD2 identical over 7 bases. CDR3 length: 16 residues. V shed 1 base, J shed 5 bases, and the junction held 11 bases outside the gene matches. The germline CDR1 and CDR2 sequences are SGDLS and YYNGEE. The CDR3 DNA reads as TGTGCCAGCAGCGTATCAATGGGCGGGAGTCAGGAGACCCAGTACTTC. Its protein is CASSVSMGGSQETQYF. The full variable domain, completed using reference TRBV9 and TRBJ2-5, is DSGVTQTPKHLITATGQRVTLRCSPRSGDLSVYWYQQSLDQGLQFLIQYYNGEERAKGNILERFSAQQFPDLHSELNLSSLELGDSALYFCASSVSMGGSQETQYFGPGTRLLVL.

This clone was counted a single time. The chain has TRBV13 and TRBJ1-2, with D unresolved. Between the trimmed V and J ends, which lost 4 bases and 4 bases, there was a span of 7 bases. CDR3 length: 12 amino acids. The V gene's germline CDR1 is PRHDT and CDR2 FYEKMQ (reference sequence). CDR3 protein: CASSSQSYGYTF. CDR3 in DNA: TGTGCCAGCAGCTCCCAGTCCTATGGCTACACCTTC.

The chain is built from TRBV2 and TRBJ1-1; tentative D call: TRBD1 (5 bases). Trimming took off 8 bases at V and 1 base at J, with 11 bases between the two ends. Germline loops: CDR1 SNHLY, CDR2 FYNNEI. The CDR3 is 13 residues long. CDR3 in DNA: TGTGCCAGCCGTCAGGGAAGGAACACTGAAGCTTTCTTT. This encodes CASRQGRNTEAFF.